The 18 T cell receptor beta chains in this list originate from one sample, sequenced in a study of T cell changes during pregnancy in multiple sclerosis. The protocol was immunoSEQ multiplex PCR, while the TCRdb copy is restricted to in-frame clones and leaves out a portion. There are over 80,000 clones in the sample; roughly nine tenths occur only once, and around 0.79% lies in the top ten. This material consisted of peripheral blood, taken in the second trimester of pregnancy. The receptors shown here come from a female donor in good health, enrolled as a control in a pregnancy study.

CDR3 DNA: TGTGCCAGCAGTCTCCGGGGACAGATAATAGCCACCATATATTTT. Its translation is CASSLRGQIIATIYF. The chain links TRBV7-9 to TRBJ1-3; 7 bases are shared with TRBD1. The V segment lost 6 bases and the J segment 9 bases; nucleotides outside the gene matches: 14. CDR1 and CDR2 from the germline V gene are SEHNR and FQNEAQ (reference sequence). This CDR3 is 15 amino acids long.

The chain is built from TRBV5-6 and TRBJ2-1, with TRBD2 matching over 15 bases. V was pared by 2 bases and J by 9 bases, with 12 bases of the junction left unmatched. This CDR3 has 18 amino acids. Germline assignment: CDR1 SGHDT and CDR2 YYEEEE. The CDR3 here is CASSFPGLAGGTWGEQFF. CDR3 DNA: TGTGCCAGCAGCTTTCCTGGACTAGCGGGAGGGACGTGGGGTGAGCAGTTCTTC.

V and J are TRBV25-1 and TRBJ2-6; D call uncertain. Per germline, CDR1 MGHDK and CDR2 SYGVNS. This CDR3 is built from 16 residues. Trimming left V 4 bases short and J 4 bases short, with 14 bases between. DNA of the CDR3: TGTGCCAGCAGTGGTCCTCCCCCTGTAGGGGCCAACGTCCTGACTTTC. Encoded protein: CASSGPPPVGANVLTF.

This chain joins TRBV18 and TRBJ1-2, with D possibly TRBD1 on 5 matching bases. The CDR3 is 14 amino acids. V gave up 5 bases and J gave up 1 base, with 11 bases separating them. CDR1 and CDR2 from the germline V gene are KGHSH and LQKENI. The CDR3 bases are TGTGCCAGCTCATCCAGGGCCCTTAACTATGGCTACACCTTC. Its protein is CASSSRALNYGYTF.

This clone has a single count. The V and J genes are TRBV6-4 and TRBJ2-7; D perhaps matches TRBD1 (7 bases). Trimming cost V 6 bases and J 6 bases, with 18 bases left between them. There are 14 residues in the CDR3. Germline-derived CDR1 and CDR2 are MRHNA and SNTAGT. The CDR3 DNA reads as TGTGCCAGCAGCGCGATTGACAGGGACTGCGAGCAGTACTTC. Translation gives CASSAIDRDCEQYF.

The CDR3 nucleotides read TGTGCCAGCAGCCCGCGACTCGGGGCGGGGCGGGCCTCCTCGAGTTCCGTCTCGAATGAGCAGTTCTTC. Translation gives CASSPRLGAGRASSSSVSNEQFF. The J gene is TRBJ2-1, the V gene TRBV14, with TRBD2 as a possible D gene (6 bases). The V end was cut by 4 bases, the J end by 7 bases, with 41 bases between. Germline assignment: CDR1 SGHDN and CDR2 FVKESK. The CDR3 totals 23 residues.

The chain is built from TRBV6-5 and TRBJ2-1, with TRBD2 matching 7 bases. This CDR3 has 15 amino acids. With V trimmed by 2 bases and J by 0 bases, 1 base remained unmatched. Germline V gene lookup returns CDR1 MNHEY and CDR2 SVGAGI. CDR3: CASSYSGVSYNEQFF. CDR3 DNA: TGTGCCAGCAGTTACAGCGGGGTCTCCTACAATGAGCAGTTCTTC.

With respect to this clone: The conserved phenylalanine or tryptophan is not found at the CDR3 terminus, so this likely reflects a read error. Because the CDR3's place on the DNA is in doubt, the DNA is left out and the CDR3 is given as listed by TCRdb. The chain combines TRBV5-1 with TRBJ1-5; TRBD1 is taken as the D call from the table, unchecked against the DNA. The CDR3 adds up to 10 amino acids, both ends counted. In germline, CDR1 is SGHRS, CDR2 YFSETQ. The CDR3 sequence is CASSLDRVWV.

This clone was seen only once. J is TRBJ2-3 and V is TRBV30; 10 bases are shared with TRBD2. The CDR3 sequence is 15 residues long. V was clipped by 0 bases and J by 3 bases; unmatched bases: 3. CDR1 is GTSNPN and CDR2 is SVGIG in the germline V gene (reference sequence). In nucleotides, the CDR3 is TGTGCCTGGAGTGTTCTGGGACTAGCGACAGATACGCAGTATTTT. It yields the protein CAWSVLGLATDTQYF.

The rearrangement links TRBV10-2 to TRBJ2-5, with a tentative D call TRBD2 (6 bases). This CDR3 comprises 16 residues. V was cut by 6 bases and J by 3 bases, with 20 bases left in between. Looked up from germline, CDR1 is WSHSY and CDR2 is SAAADI. The CDR3 DNA follows: TGCGCCAGCAGCTCCCCCCGGGACCGGACTAAAGAGACCCAGTACTTC. This translates into CASSSPRDRTKETQYF.

V is TRBV28 and J is TRBJ2-3; 8 bases match TRBD2. The germline CDR1 and CDR2 sequences are MDHEN and SYDVKM. CDR3 size: 18 residues. V was clipped by 4 bases and J by 0 bases; unmatched bases: 12. This CDR3 reads CASSSRMLAGSSTDTQYF. As DNA, the CDR3 is TGTGCCAGCAGTTCCCGGATGTTAGCGGGATCTAGCACAGATACGCAGTATTTT.

DNA for the CDR3: TGCGCCAGCAGCCGGACTAGCGGGAGGGCCCCAGATACGCAGTATTTT. Translation: CASSRTSGRAPDTQYF. V gene TRBV5-1 combines with J gene TRBJ2-3; 15 bases line up with TRBD2. V was clipped by 4 bases and J by 4 bases; unmatched bases: 4. The germline CDR1 and CDR2 sequences are SGHRS and YFSETQ. The CDR3 covers 16 residues.

Only a few counts were recorded for this clone. The chain employs TRBV6-5 and TRBJ1-6, with TRBD1 matching over 11 bases. The CDR3 runs 13 residues. V shed 6 bases, J shed 9 bases, and the junction held 1 base outside the gene matches. Germline-derived CDR1 and CDR2 are MNHEY and SVGAGI. In nucleotides, the CDR3 is TGTGCCAGCAGGGACAGGGGGCTTTCACCCCTCCACTTT. Residues: CASRDRGLSPLHF.

This chain links TRBV15 with TRBJ1-1, with 9 bases lining up with TRBD1. CDR1 and CDR2 from the germline V gene are LNHNV and YYDKDF (reference sequence). CDR3 length: 15 residues. Trimming at V came to 4 bases and at J to 0 bases, leaving 3 bases not matched to a gene. The CDR3 is CATSNTGGMNTEAFF. CDR3 bases: TGTGCCACCAGCAACACAGGGGGCATGAACACTGAAGCTTTCTTT.

The chain combines TRBV6-5 with TRBJ1-1; no definite D call. Germline lookup yields CDR1 MNHEY and CDR2 SVGAGI. The CDR3 runs to 13 residues. The V end was cut by 8 bases, the J end by 1 base, with 11 bases between. DNA of the CDR3: TGTGCCAGCGGAGCGCGGGGGAACACTGAAGCTTTCTTT. Translating it yields CASGARGNTEAFF.

This rearrangement joins TRBV5-1 to TRBJ1-4; maybe TRBD1 (5 bases). The CDR3 has 17 amino acids. Germline V CDR1 and CDR2: SGHRS, YFSETQ. The V gene lost 0 bases and the J gene lost 5 bases, with 17 bases spanning the gap. DNA of the CDR3: TGCGCCAGCAGCTTGGTAGGCAGGGTTTCGTCGAATGAAAAACTGTTTTTT. Encoded protein: CASSLVGRVSSNEKLFF.

The chain joins TRBV7-2 to TRBJ1-5; D unresolved. This CDR3 is 14 amino acids long. From germline, CDR1 is SGHTA and CDR2 FQGNSA. V was trimmed by 4 bases and J by 5 bases, leaving 12 bases between them. In nucleotides, the CDR3 is TGTGCCAGCAGCTCACCCGGGTCCTATCAGCCCCAGCATTTT. Translation gives CASSSPGSYQPQHF.

The chain recombines TRBV30 with TRBJ1-5, with 8 bases fitting TRBD1. V gave up 3 bases and J gave up 7 bases; unmatched junction bases: 5. CDR1 GTSNPN and CDR2 SVGIG come from the germline V gene (reference sequence). CDR3 length: 13 amino acids. The CDR3 here is CAWREQGEQPQHF. In DNA form, the CDR3 reads TGTGCCTGGAGGGAACAGGGGGAACAGCCCCAGCATTTT.